This TCR beta chain was captured by sequencing in a study of vaccination and CD4 T cells after COVID-19. On the study more broadly: Participants, all vaccine recipients, received two doses of either BNT162b2 or mRNA-1273. Investigators took post-vaccine samples a median about 65 days after dose two, within a range of 14 to 241.

In the case of this clonotype: Its matching antigen is unknown.

Stated treatment: roughly ten-day PBMC culture with coronavirus spike peptide pools or control peptides (ViraFEST assay). This CDR3 is built from 13 residues. The V and J ends lost 5 bases and 6 bases, in that order; junction bases with no gene match: 6. Cultured CD4+ T-cell DNA underwent Oncomine TCR Beta short-read sequencing. The template was genomic DNA from cultured CD4+ T cells. TCRdb used MiXCR to reprocess the PCR reads, holding one entry per CDR3 protein. The table shows 9,500 to 15,000 distinct CDR3 sequences, with more than 25% occurring only once. The chain has TRBV12-3 or TRBV12-4 and TRBJ1-2; 7 bases are a match to TRBD1. The sequence came from a human donor with COVID-19. Sequences were obtained from cultured CD4+ T cells from blood. For the CDR3, the DNA is TGTGCCAGCAGTACCGACAGGGCCGATGGCTACACCTTC. Protein: CASSTDRADGYTF.